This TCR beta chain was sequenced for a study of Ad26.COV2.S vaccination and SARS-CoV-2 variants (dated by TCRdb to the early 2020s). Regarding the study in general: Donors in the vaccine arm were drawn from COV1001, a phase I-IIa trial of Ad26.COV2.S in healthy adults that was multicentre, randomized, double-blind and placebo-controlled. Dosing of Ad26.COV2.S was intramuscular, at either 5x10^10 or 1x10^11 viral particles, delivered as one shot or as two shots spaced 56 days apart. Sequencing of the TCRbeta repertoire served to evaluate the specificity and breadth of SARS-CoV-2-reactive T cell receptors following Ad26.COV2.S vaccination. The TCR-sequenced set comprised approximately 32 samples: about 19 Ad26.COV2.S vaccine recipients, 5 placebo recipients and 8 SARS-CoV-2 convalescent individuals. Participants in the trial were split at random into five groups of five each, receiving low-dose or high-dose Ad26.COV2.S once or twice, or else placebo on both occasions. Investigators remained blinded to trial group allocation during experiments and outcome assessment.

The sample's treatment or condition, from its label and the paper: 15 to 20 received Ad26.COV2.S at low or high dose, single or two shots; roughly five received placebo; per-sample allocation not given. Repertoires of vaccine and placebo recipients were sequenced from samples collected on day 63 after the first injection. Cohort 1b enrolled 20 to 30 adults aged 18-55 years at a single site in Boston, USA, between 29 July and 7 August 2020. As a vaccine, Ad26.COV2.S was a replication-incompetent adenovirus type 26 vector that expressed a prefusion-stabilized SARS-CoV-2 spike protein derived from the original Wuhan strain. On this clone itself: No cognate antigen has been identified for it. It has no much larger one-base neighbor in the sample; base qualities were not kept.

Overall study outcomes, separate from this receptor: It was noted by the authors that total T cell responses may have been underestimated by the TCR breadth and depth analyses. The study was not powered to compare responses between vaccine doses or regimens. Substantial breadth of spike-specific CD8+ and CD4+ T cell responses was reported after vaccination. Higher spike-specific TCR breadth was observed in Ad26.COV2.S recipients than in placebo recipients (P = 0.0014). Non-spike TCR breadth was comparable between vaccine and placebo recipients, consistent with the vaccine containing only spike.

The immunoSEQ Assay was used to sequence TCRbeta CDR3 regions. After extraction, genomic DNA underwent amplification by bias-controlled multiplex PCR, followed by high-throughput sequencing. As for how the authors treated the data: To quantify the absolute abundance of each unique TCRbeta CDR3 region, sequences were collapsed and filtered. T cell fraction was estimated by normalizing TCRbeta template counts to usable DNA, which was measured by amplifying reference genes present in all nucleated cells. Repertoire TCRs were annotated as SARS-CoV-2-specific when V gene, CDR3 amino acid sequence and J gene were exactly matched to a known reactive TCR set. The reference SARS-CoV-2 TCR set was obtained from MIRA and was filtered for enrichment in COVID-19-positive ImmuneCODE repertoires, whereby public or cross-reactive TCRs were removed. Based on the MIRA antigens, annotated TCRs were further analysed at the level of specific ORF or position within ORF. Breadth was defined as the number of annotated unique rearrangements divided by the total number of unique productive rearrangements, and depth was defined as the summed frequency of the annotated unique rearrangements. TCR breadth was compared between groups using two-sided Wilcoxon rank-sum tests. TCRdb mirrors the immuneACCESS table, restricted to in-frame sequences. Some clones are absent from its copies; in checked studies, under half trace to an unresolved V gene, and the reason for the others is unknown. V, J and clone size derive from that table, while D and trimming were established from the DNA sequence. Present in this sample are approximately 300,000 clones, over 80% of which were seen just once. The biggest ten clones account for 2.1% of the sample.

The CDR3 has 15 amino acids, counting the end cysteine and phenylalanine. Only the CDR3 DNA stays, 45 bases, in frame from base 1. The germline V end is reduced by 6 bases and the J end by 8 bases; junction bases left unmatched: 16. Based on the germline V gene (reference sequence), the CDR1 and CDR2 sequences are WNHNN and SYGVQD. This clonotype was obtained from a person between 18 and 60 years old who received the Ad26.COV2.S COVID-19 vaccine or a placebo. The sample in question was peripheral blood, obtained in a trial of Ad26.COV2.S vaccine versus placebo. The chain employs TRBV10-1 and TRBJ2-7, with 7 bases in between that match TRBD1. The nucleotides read TGCGCCAGCAGCCTAATGACAGGGAACATCAGACAGCAGTACTTC. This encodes CASSLMTGNIRQQYF.